This T cell receptor (beta chain) was profiled in a study of human T cells and chemical hapten exposure. Study-wide context: The upper back received 0.01% DPC by patch testing, with results read at 6 days.

The V end was cut by 2 bases, the J end by 7 bases, with 18 bases between. In germline, CDR1 is MNHNS, CDR2 SASEGT. This CDR3 has 16 residues. TCRdb recomputed calls from the RACE reads with MiXCR, one row per CDR3 protein. The table shows around 300,000 distinct CDR3 sequences, with around 7% occurring only once. Study observations and caveats: Among TCRs, those above 1 in 1000 frequency were unaffected by DPC sensitization. Compared to controls, expanded TCRs made significantly more large clusters of similar CDR3s.

The time point was: patch test 1, 2 weeks after DPC sensitization. Treatment of the sample: therapeutic diphenylcyclopropenone sensitization with weekly scalp DPC. Every patch test was put on after a blood sample was taken. This clonotype was seen repeatedly, ten times or more. Its antigen is currently unknown. V is TRBV6-1 and J is TRBJ2-1, with D perhaps given as TRBD1 or TRBD2 (5 bases each). This TCR was recovered from a woman under 30 with alopecia areata. Some clones in this sample may be carry-over from other donors' samples. This sample comprised whole blood, obtained in connection with sensitization to the hapten diphenylcyclopropenone (DPC). CDR3 DNA sequence: TGTGCCAGCAGTGAAAACCTGGATGGGGGTGGGAATGAGCAGTTCTTC. Protein: CASSENLDGGGNEQFF.